This TCR beta chain was sequenced in a study of immune cell composition in non-small cell lung cancer. Study results and caveats: Tumour-associated clones >0.5% occurred in approximately 34% of adenocarcinomas, roughly four fifths of squamous. Tumour-reactive clones were not shown to match dominant in vivo tumour clones. In adenocarcinoma, maximal tumour-associated clone frequency tracked TIL tumour reactivity. Top 10 clone scores and clonality were higher in squamous than adenocarcinoma.

Germline assignment: CDR1 SGHRS and CDR2 YFSETQ. The CDR3 covers 13 residues. The germline V and J ends were trimmed by 0 bases and 5 bases, with 9 bases remaining between them. With regard to this clone: Its antigen remains unidentified.

Sequencing used immunoSEQ multiplex PCR; TCRdb keeps in-frame clones, though not all of them. The profile shows fewer than 6,000 clones, 78% of them singletons. The clonotype comes from a human donor with non-small cell lung cancer. This chain joins TRBV5-1 and TRBJ2-7; TRBD1 might be the D (5 bases). Sequenced: lung tumor tissue. CDR3 DNA sequence: TGCGCCAGCAGCTTGGGACAGAATGACGAGCAGTACTTC. Its translation: CASSLGQNDEQYF.